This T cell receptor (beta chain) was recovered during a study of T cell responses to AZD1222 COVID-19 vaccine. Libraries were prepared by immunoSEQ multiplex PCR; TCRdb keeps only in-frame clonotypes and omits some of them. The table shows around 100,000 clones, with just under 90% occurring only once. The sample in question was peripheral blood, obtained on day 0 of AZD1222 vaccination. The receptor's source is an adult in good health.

For the CDR3, the DNA is TGTGCCAGCAGTTTAAGTGTTGGGACGATGATAGGGACTGAAGCTTTCTTT. Translating gives CASSLSVGTMIGTEAFF. V gene TRBV27 combines with J gene TRBJ1-1; the D gene is possibly TRBD1 (5 bases). The CDR3 contains 17 residues. Between the trimmed V and J ends, which lost 2 bases and 5 bases, there was a span of 21 bases. Germline V CDR1 and CDR2: MNHEY, SMNVEV (reference sequence).